This entry concerns a single T cell receptor (beta chain). No antigen is known for it. Repertoires were generated with immunoSEQ multiplex PCR, while TCRdb's copy carries only in-frame clones and drops some. The profile shows approximately 70,000 clones, about four fifths of them singletons. Time point in this sample: baseline, week 1 (first vaccination visit). Regarding treatment: pre-vaccination baseline after standard-of-care therapy. The data are from a study of a mutant IDH1 vaccine in newly diagnosed glioma. V was pared by 3 bases and J by 4 bases, with 3 bases of the junction left unmatched. Germline CDR1 is PRHDT and CDR2 is FYEKMQ (reference sequence). The CDR3 is 14 amino acids. Study-wide results and caveats: Changes in the top peripheral T cell clonotypes seemingly had no bearing on pseudoprogression.

The chain is built from TRBV13 and TRBJ2-1, with TRBD1 matching 7 bases. This sample comprised PBMCs, obtained from a glioma patient treated with radiotherapy, temozolomide or both. The sequence was obtained from a man aged 50 to 60 with glioma. The CDR3 nucleotides read TGTGCCAGCAGCTTGACAGGGATTTACAATGAGCAGTTCTTC. Amino acid sequence: CASSLTGIYNEQFF.